These 10 T cell receptor beta chains came from one sample sequenced in a study of CD8 T cells in Susac syndrome. The RNA input was roughly 0.45 to 1 ug, and it was reverse transcribed with random hexamers. TCRdb independently ran MiXCR on the immunoSEQ multiplex PCR reads; one entry per CDR3 protein. The sample records under 200,000 distinct CDR3 sequences, around 95% being singletons. Sequencing used CD4+ T cells from PBMCs. The receptors derive from a human donor with Susac syndrome.

The chain carries TRBV28 and TRBJ1-5; 8 positions match TRBD1. Per germline, CDR1 MDHEN and CDR2 SYDVKM. V lost 7 bases to trimming and J lost 2 bases; unmatched junction nucleotides: 10. The CDR3 contains 16 residues. In nucleotides, the CDR3 is TGTGCCAGCAAAGCGACAGGGGATTTGGGCAATCAGCCCCAGCATTTT. Residues: CASKATGDLGNQPQHF.

This sequence joins TRBV28 and TRBJ2-7; 8 nucleotides agree with TRBD2. V dropped 6 bases and J dropped 7; count of bases not matched to a gene: 14. Per germline, CDR1 MDHEN and CDR2 SYDVKM. The CDR3 extends over 15 amino acids. CDR3 DNA: TGTGCCAGCAGCCCGGTCGGGACTAGTTCTGATGAGCAGTACTTC. This gives the protein CASSPVGTSSDEQYF.

The J gene is TRBJ1-3, the V gene TRBV13; D unclear. Germline V CDR1 and CDR2: PRHDT, FYEKMQ (reference sequence). Trimming cost V 5 bases and J 3 bases, with 11 bases left between them. The CDR3 is 14 residues long. CDR3 nucleotides: TGTGCCAGCAGCCTTGGTCGGGGTGGAAACACCATATATTTT. It is translated as CASSLGRGGNTIYF.

This clonotype has a single count. The gene calls are TRBV12-3 or TRBV12-4 and TRBJ2-3; 7 bases match TRBD1. Trimming at V came to 6 bases and at J to 0 bases, leaving 6 bases not matched to a gene. This CDR3 comprises 15 residues. Written as DNA, the CDR3 is TGTGCCAGCAGCACCAGGGGGTTTAGCACAGATACGCAGTATTTT. Protein: CASSTRGFSTDTQYF.

The V and J genes are TRBV6-2 or TRBV6-3 and TRBJ2-1, with D possibly TRBD2 on 5 matching bases. Trimming left V 4 bases short and J 6 bases short, with 13 bases between. Germline lookup yields CDR1 MNHEY and CDR2 SVGEGT. The CDR3 is 14 amino acids. Here the CDR3 reads CASSFLWAGNEQFF. CDR3 DNA: TGTGCCAGCAGTTTTCTATGGGCGGGCAATGAGCAGTTCTTC.

The chain combines TRBV30 with TRBJ1-1; D not certain. CDR3 length: 13 residues. Looked up from germline, CDR1 is GTSNPN and CDR2 is SVGIG (reference sequence). Trimming cost V 4 bases and J 1 base, with 10 bases left between them. CDR3 coding DNA: TGTGCCTGGACCCGGGTTCCGAACACTGAAGCTTTCTTT. Its translation is CAWTRVPNTEAFF.

The chain links TRBV15 to TRBJ1-2; a possible D gene is TRBD1 (6 bases). Germline V lookup: CDR1 LNHNV, CDR2 YYDKDF (reference sequence). The V gene lost 3 bases and the J gene lost 6 bases, with 17 bases spanning the gap. This CDR3 has 15 residues. The CDR3 region has the DNA TGTGCCACCAGCAGTCTAAGCAAGGGGGAGCATGGCTACACCTTC. Amino acids: CATSSLSKGEHGYTF.

The rearrangement links TRBV29-1 to TRBJ2-1, with TRBD2 identical over 7 bases. This CDR3 spans 15 amino acids. Per the germline V gene, CDR1 is SQVTM and CDR2 is ANQGSEA. V lost 7 bases to trimming and J lost 5 bases; unmatched junction nucleotides: 14. The DNA of the CDR3 is TGCAGCGCACGCAAATCCGGGGGGACCGACAATGAGCAGTTCTTC. The encoded protein is CSARKSGGTDNEQFF.

V usage is TRBV6-6 and J usage is TRBJ2-7; 11 nucleotides line up with TRBD2. This CDR3 comprises 15 residues. Per germline, CDR1 MNHNY and CDR2 SVGAGI (reference sequence). V lost 6 bases to trimming and J lost 0 bases; unmatched junction nucleotides: 4. Here the CDR3 reads CASSFGLAGSYEQYF. The CDR3 DNA reads as TGTGCCAGCAGCTTCGGACTAGCGGGCTCCTACGAGCAGTACTTC.

The chain uses TRBV7-3 and TRBJ2-3; the match to TRBD2 covers 7 bases. Germline CDR1 is SGHTA and CDR2 is FQGTGA. With 1 base clipped from V and 4 bases from J, the junction kept 5 bases outside the gene matches. The CDR3 consists of 15 residues. This CDR3 reads CASSLRGGVADTQYF. DNA of the CDR3: TGTGCCAGCAGCTTAAGGGGAGGGGTCGCAGATACGCAGTATTTT.